These 20 T cell receptor beta chains came from one sample sequenced in a study of T cells expressing NK-cell markers. One entry per CDR3 protein, without DNA, is what TCRdb gives after re-calling the 5' RACE reads. The sample data list 120,000 to 150,000 distinct CDR3 sequences. Sequenced sample: blood T cells: a sorted CD56 or NKG2C T cell subset, CD4+ or CD8+ T cells, or bulk PBMC T cells (not recorded which). The source is a man aged 18 to 35 in good health.

The J gene is TRBJ1-6, the V gene TRBV10-3; the TCRdb D gene call, TRBD1, has no DNA to confirm it. CDR1 ENHRY and CDR2 SYGVKD come from the germline V gene. CDR3 length equals 12 residues. This chain's CDR3 is CAIRSGQQPLHF.

The chain links TRBV5-4 to TRBJ1-1. The CDR3 covers 12 residues. Germline V CDR1 and CDR2: SGHNT, YYREEE (reference sequence). Here the CDR3 reads CASRQPNTEAFF.

The V call is TRBV11-2, the J call TRBJ2-2; TCRdb's assignment of TRBD2 cannot be checked, as there is no DNA. The CDR3 sequence is 16 residues long. Germline assignment: CDR1 SGHAT and CDR2 FQNNGV. The CDR3 loop reads CASSLVGGINTGELFF.

This rearrangement joins TRBV7-6 to TRBJ2-1; with no DNA, the TCRdb D assignment of TRBD1 cannot be verified. There are 17 residues in the CDR3. Germline V gene data show CDR1 as SGHVS and CDR2 as FNYEAQ. This chain's CDR3 is CASSSPTRTGAINEQFF. The full variable domain, rest sourced from reference TRBV7-6 and TRBJ2-1, is GAGVSQSPRYKVTKRGQDVALRCDPISGHVSLYWYRQALGQGPEFLTYFNYEAQQDKSGLPNDRFSAERPEGSISTLTIQRTEQRDSAMYRCASSSPTRTGAINEQFFGPGTRLTVL.

V usage is TRBV5-1 and J usage is TRBJ2-7; TCRdb's D call, TRBD1, is unchecked because there is no DNA. The CDR3 is made up of 15 amino acids. Per germline, CDR1 SGHRS and CDR2 YFSETQ. The CDR3 here is CASSPLPGQGFEQYF.

The chain links TRBV19 to TRBJ2-1; TCRdb returns TRBD2, unconfirmable since there is no DNA. The CDR3 totals 14 residues. The germline V gene has CDR1 LNHDA and CDR2 SQIVND (reference sequence). CDR3: CASSIGTSNNEQFF.

This chain links TRBV28 with TRBJ2-1; TCRdb indicates TRBD2, and absent DNA this call remains unverified. The length of the CDR3 is 16 residues. From germline, CDR1 is MDHEN and CDR2 SYDVKM. The CDR3 region is CASSSLISGLAGVQFF.

The V call is TRBV12-3 or TRBV12-4, the J call TRBJ2-5. The CDR3 consists of 13 residues. This chain's CDR3 is CASTWTTQETQYF.

CDR3 sequence reads: CASLSPLDNSPLHF. V is TRBV19 and J is TRBJ1-6. Germline V CDR1 and CDR2: LNHDA, SQIVND (reference sequence). This CDR3 spans 14 amino acids.

The chain employs TRBV15 and TRBJ2-1; TCRdb names TRBD1, which stays unverified in the absence of DNA. Germline V gene lookup returns CDR1 LNHNV and CDR2 YYDKDF (reference sequence). This CDR3 region has 16 residues. The CDR3 sequence is CATSRDRPGGYNEQFF. Drawing the rest from reference TRBV15 and TRBJ2-1, the complete variable domain is DAMVIQNPRYQVTQFGKPVTLSCSQTLNHNVMYWYQQKSSQAPKLLFHYYDKDFNNEADTPDNFQSRRPNTSFCFLDIRSPGLGDTAMYLCATSRDRPGGYNEQFFGPGTRLTVL.

The gene calls are TRBV7-7 and TRBJ2-3. CDR1 SSHAT and CDR2 FNYEAQ come from the germline V gene (reference sequence). The CDR3 loop spans 15 amino acids. CDR3 loop: CASSLTRGSTDTQYF.

The V and J genes are TRBV20-1 and TRBJ2-5; TCRdb names TRBD1, which stays unverified in the absence of DNA. The CDR3 totals 15 residues. CDR1 DFQATT and CDR2 SNEGSKA come from the germline V gene (reference sequence). CDR3 loop: CSARFPGDNQETQYF.

The genes are TRBV21-1 and TRBJ2-1; the TRBD2 assignment by TCRdb is unverifiable without DNA. TRBV21-1 is flagged as a pseudogene. The CDR3 totals 19 residues. The CDR3: CASRRGTSGRAGRYNEQFF.

This chain joins TRBV7-9 and TRBJ1-2; checking the TCRdb D call of TRBD1 is not possible without DNA. The length of the CDR3 is 15 residues. Germline V CDR1 and CDR2: SEHNR, FQNEAQ (reference sequence). CDR3: CASSSPGQGARGYTF.

The chain links TRBV27 to TRBJ2-1; TCRdb designates TRBD2, a call that cannot be tested without DNA. The CDR3 is 15 residues long. From germline, CDR1 is MNHEY and CDR2 SMNVEV (reference sequence). The CDR3: CASYPLSGSFNEQFF.

The chain links TRBV18 to TRBJ1-5; TCRdb indicates TRBD1, and absent DNA this call remains unverified. This CDR3 contains 13 residues. CDR1 and CDR2 (germline): KGHSH, LQKENI. CDR3 residues: CASSPPIGKPQHF.

The chain links TRBV19 to TRBJ2-1; TCRdb gives TRBD1 as the D gene, but with no DNA this cannot be confirmed. CDR1 LNHDA and CDR2 SQIVND come from the germline V gene (reference sequence). The CDR3 spans 14 residues. The CDR3 reads CASGRRVPRSEQFF.

This chain uses TRBV12-3 or TRBV12-4 with TRBJ2-2; with no DNA, the TCRdb D assignment of TRBD1 cannot be verified. The CDR3 is 16 amino acids. The CDR3 protein is CASSSRDRGGTGELFF.

V gene TRBV11-2 combines with J gene TRBJ2-3; TCRdb proposes TRBD2, but this gene call is untestable without DNA. CDR3 length: 15 residues. In germline, CDR1 is SGHAT, CDR2 FQNNGV. The CDR3 region is CASSYRTGPSDTQYF.

The V and J genes are TRBV6-2 or TRBV6-3 and TRBJ2-1; as DNA is missing, the TRBD1 call by TCRdb cannot be tested. This CDR3 is 14 amino acids long. The germline V gene encodes CDR1 MNHEY and CDR2 SVGEGT. The CDR3 sequence is CASGNSAPYNEQFF.